Presented here are 30 T cell receptor beta chains from one specimen sequenced in a study of blood T cell repertoires in COVID-19. Some clones are missing from TCRdb's copy, which holds only in-frame ones; the method was immunoSEQ multiplex PCR. Among around 310,000 clones listed, roughly 90% were seen once. What was sequenced was peripheral blood. Every receptor here comes from a woman in her forties or fifties with active or convalescent COVID-19.

The V call is TRBV9, the J call TRBJ1-6, with D maybe TRBD1 (5 bases). The germline V and J ends were trimmed by 0 bases and 6 bases, with 13 bases remaining between them. The CDR3 consists of 16 residues. Germline CDR1 SGDLS, CDR2 YYNGEE. CDR3 amino acids: CASSVGSGATNSPLHF. The CDR3 DNA sequence: TGTGCCAGCAGCGTAGGTTCTGGGGCCACTAATTCACCCCTCCACTTT.

The V gene is TRBV30, the J gene TRBJ1-2; 7 nucleotides line up with TRBD1. CDR3 size: 12 residues. J gave up 6 bases and V 1 base, and 2 bases lay outside the gene matches. CDR1 and CDR2 (germline): GTSNPN, SVGIG (reference sequence). The CDR3 nucleotides read TGTGCCTGGAGTGACACAGGGGATGGCTACACCTTC. Amino acid sequence: CAWSDTGDGYTF. Filled out from reference TRBV30 and TRBJ1-2, the complete variable domain reads SQTIHQWPATLVQPVGSPLSLECTVEGTSNPNLYWYRQAAGRGLQLLFYSVGIGQISSEVPQNLSASRPQDRQFILSSKKLLLSDSGFYLCAWSDTGDGYTFGSGTRLTVV.

The rearrangement uses TRBV19 and TRBJ2-1, with TRBD1 as a possible D gene (5 bases). Between the trimmed V and J ends, which lost 7 bases and 2 bases, there was a span of 6 bases. Germline V gene lookup returns CDR1 LNHDA and CDR2 SQIVND (reference sequence). The CDR3 extends over 12 amino acids. Here the CDR3 reads CASTGTYNEQFF. CDR3 DNA: TGTGCCAGTACAGGGACCTACAATGAGCAGTTCTTC.

This chain uses TRBV11-2 with TRBJ1-1, with D unclear. Deletions cut 5 bases from V and 1 base from J, with 11 bases between. The length of the CDR3 is 14 residues. Germline V lookup: CDR1 SGHAT, CDR2 FQNNGV. Written as DNA, the CDR3 is TGTGCCAGCAGCCTTAGCAGCTCGAACACTGAAGCTTTCTTT. Translating it yields CASSLSSSNTEAFF.

The chain uses TRBV9 and TRBJ1-2; TRBD1 agrees at 9 bases. Trimming took 3 bases from V and 0 from J; bases not matched to a gene: 3. Looked up from germline, CDR1 is SGDLS and CDR2 is YYNGEE. This CDR3 contains 15 residues. CDR3 sequence (DNA): TGTGCCAGCAGCGCACAGGGGGCTACTAACTATGGCTACACCTTC. This translates into CASSAQGATNYGYTF.

The rearrangement uses TRBV7-2 and TRBJ2-4; 7 bases map to TRBD2. This CDR3 is 17 amino acids long. Trimming cost V 2 bases and J 4 bases; bases outside gene matches: 11. CDR1 is SGHTA, CDR2 FQGNSA, per germline. CDR3: CASSLRGGGSGKNIQYF. CDR3 nucleotide sequence: TGTGCCAGCAGCTTAAGGGGCGGGGGTAGCGGTAAAAACATTCAGTACTTC.

The chain uses TRBV7-6 and TRBJ1-6, with D unresolved. The germline V gene encodes CDR1 SGHVS and CDR2 FNYEAQ. CDR3 length: 16 residues. Trimming stripped 4 bases from V and 0 bases from J, with 10 bases between. DNA for the CDR3: TGTGCCAGCAGCTCGACTGGGAGCTCCTATAATTCACCCCTCCACTTT. Translating gives CASSSTGSSYNSPLHF.

The chain couples TRBV6-5 to TRBJ2-5, with D perhaps matching TRBD2 (5 bases). Trimming took 10 bases from V and 5 from J, leaving 20 bases between them. The CDR3 is 14 amino acids. From germline, CDR1 is MNHEY and CDR2 SVGAGI. CDR3 region: CAIPHRDSWETQYF. The CDR3 bases are TGTGCCATCCCACATCGGGATTCCTGGGAGACCCAGTACTTC.

This clone has a single count. The genes are TRBV1 and TRBJ1-4; TRBD1 was called by the table and not checked on the DNA. TRBV1 is noted as a pseudogene. This CDR3 spans 16 amino acids. CDR3 residues: CTSSQVKQGPNEKLFF. The CDR3 nucleotides are TGCACCAGCAGCCAAGTGAAACAGGGGCCTAATGAAAAACTGTTTTTT.

CDR3 sequence (DNA): TGTGCCAGCACCTTGAACACTGAAGCTTTCTTT. Protein sequence: CASTLNTEAFF. J is TRBJ1-1 and V is TRBV25-1; no clear D gene. Trimming stripped 7 bases from V and 0 bases from J, with 3 bases between. The germline V gene encodes CDR1 MGHDK and CDR2 SYGVNS. The CDR3 runs 11 residues.

This clone was seen a handful of times. The chain combines TRBV9 with TRBJ2-3; 10 nucleotides match TRBD2. The germline V gene encodes CDR1 SGDLS and CDR2 YYNGEE. The CDR3 has 17 residues. V lost 2 bases, J lost 0 bases, and 6 bases stayed unmatched. The CDR3 spells CASSVSGGVSSTDTQYF. The CDR3 bases are TGTGCCAGCAGCGTGAGCGGGGGGGTCTCTAGCACAGATACGCAGTATTTT.

This chain joins TRBV14 and TRBJ1-6; D not resolved. V was shortened by 4 bases and J by 8 bases, with 9 bases between the two germline ends. The germline CDR1 and CDR2 sequences are SGHDN and FVKESK. This CDR3 is built from 13 residues. For the CDR3, the DNA is TGTGCCAGCAGCCCCAGGTTGGATTCACCCCTCCACTTT. It specifies CASSPRLDSPLHF. The entire variable domain, with the rest obtained from reference TRBV14 and TRBJ1-6, is as follows: EAGVTQFPSHSVIEKGQTVTLRCDPISGHDNLYWYRRVMGKEIKFLLHFVKESKQDESGMPNNRFLAERTGGTYSTLKVQPAELEDSGVYFCASSPRLDSPLHFGNGTRLTVT.

The rearrangement uses TRBV19 and TRBJ1-1; no reliable D call. Germline CDR1 reads LNHDA; CDR2 reads SQIVND (reference sequence). V was shortened by 3 bases and J by 3 bases, with 11 bases between the two germline ends. CDR3 length equals 14 residues. The CDR3: CASSMERLYTEAFF. For the CDR3, the DNA is TGTGCCAGTAGTATGGAGAGGCTATACACTGAAGCTTTCTTT.

The rearrangement joins TRBV15 to TRBJ2-6, with 8 positions matching TRBD1. V gave up 3 bases and J gave up 0 bases; unmatched junction bases: 1. This CDR3 comprises 16 residues. CDR1 and CDR2 (germline): LNHNV, YYDKDF (reference sequence). The CDR3 DNA sequence: TGTGCCACCAGCAGGGACAGGGCCTCTGGGGCCAACGTCCTGACTTTC. Translation: CATSRDRASGANVLTF. Full variable domain (missing parts from reference TRBV15 and TRBJ2-6): DAMVIQNPRYQVTQFGKPVTLSCSQTLNHNVMYWYQQKSSQAPKLLFHYYDKDFNNEADTPDNFQSRRPNTSFCFLDIRSPGLGDTAMYLCATSRDRASGANVLTFGAGSRLTVL.

This chain's CDR3 is CATSRGGLVASTDTQYF. The CDR3 DNA sequence: TGTGCCACCAGCAGAGGCGGACTGGTAGCCAGCACAGATACGCAGTATTTT. The chain employs TRBV15 and TRBJ2-3; weak D call: TRBD2 (5 bases). Trimming took 1 base from V and 0 from J, leaving 14 bases between them. Germline assignment: CDR1 LNHNV and CDR2 YYDKDF (reference sequence). This CDR3 region has 17 residues.

The chain couples TRBV2 to TRBJ2-5, with TRBD2 as a possible D gene (6 bases). This CDR3 region has 13 residues. Germline V CDR1 and CDR2: SNHLY, FYNNEI. The V gene lost 8 bases and the J gene lost 4 bases, with 14 bases spanning the gap. This CDR3 is CASSGGSLETQYF. CDR3 nucleotides: TGTGCCAGCTCCGGGGGTAGTTTAGAGACCCAGTACTTC.

This sequence joins TRBV7-9 and TRBJ1-1; TRBD1 matches 7 bases. CDR1 SEHNR and CDR2 FQNEAQ come from the germline V gene (reference sequence). The CDR3 sequence is 15 residues long. V lost 2 bases, J lost 4 bases, and 7 bases stayed unmatched. The CDR3 is CASSLYNRGPTEAFF. The CDR3 nucleotides read TGTGCCAGCAGCTTATATAACAGGGGCCCCACTGAAGCTTTCTTT. The variable domain in full, with the rest retrieved from reference TRBV7-9 and TRBJ1-1, is DTGVSQNPRHKITKRGQNVTFRCDPISEHNRLYWYRQTLGQGPEFLTYFQNEAQLEKSRLLSDRFSAERPKGSFSTLEIQRTEQGDSAMYLCASSLYNRGPTEAFFGQGTRLTVV.

As for this clone: Other DNA sequences in this sample translate to the same CDR3. V is TRBV27 and J is TRBJ1-5; D not resolved. Germline CDR1 is MNHEY and CDR2 is SMNVEV (reference sequence). The V end was cut by 4 bases, the J end by 1 base, with 5 bases between. The length of the CDR3 is 13 residues. The CDR3 region has the DNA TGTGCCAGCAGTTACAACAGCAATCAGCCCCAGCATTTT. Protein product: CASSYNSNQPQHF.

This clone was seen once. The chain carries TRBV15 and TRBJ1-6; no reliable D call. Germline CDR1 and CDR2: LNHNV and YYDKDF (reference sequence). With 4 bases removed from V and 14 bases from J, the gap between germline ends came to 18 bases. The CDR3 length is 14 residues. The CDR3 nucleotides read TGTGCCACCAGCATCCAGTCGGGGTTCGGATCCCTCCACTTT. Translating it yields CATSIQSGFGSLHF.

This clone was recorded once. The chain employs TRBV7-8 and TRBJ1-3, with D uncertain. The CDR3 loop spans 14 amino acids. Germline V CDR1 and CDR2: SGHVS, FQNEAQ. Trimming took off 5 bases at V and 4 bases at J, with 12 bases between the two ends. The CDR3 DNA is TGTGCCAGCAGCCAGCAGAGGATGGGAAACACCATATATTTT. This sequence encodes CASSQQRMGNTIYF.

V usage is TRBV6-6 and J usage is TRBJ2-3; the D is unclear. Germline CDR1 is MNHNY and CDR2 is SVGAGI (reference sequence). Between the trimmed V and J ends, which lost 6 bases and 4 bases, there was a span of 8 bases. The CDR3 has 12 amino acids. In DNA, the CDR3 is TGTGCCAGCAGAACTGAGGCAGATACGCAGTATTTT. It translates to CASRTEADTQYF.

CDR3 protein: CASSLGGGAGTEAFF. The CDR3 DNA reads as TGTGCCAGCAGCTTGGGGGGGGGCGCCGGCACTGAAGCTTTCTTT. V usage is TRBV5-4 and J usage is TRBJ1-1; tentative D call: TRBD1 (6 bases). V lost 0 bases to trimming and J lost 4 bases, with 13 bases between them. The CDR3 sequence is 15 residues long. Germline V CDR1 and CDR2: SGHNT, YYREEE (reference sequence).

The chain uses TRBV7-9 and TRBJ2-1; 7 bases agree with TRBD2. Looked up from germline, CDR1 is SEHNR and CDR2 is FQNEAQ (reference sequence). This CDR3 region has 14 residues. With V trimmed by 6 bases and J by 2 bases, 4 bases remained unmatched. This chain's CDR3 is CASRGGSTYNEQFF. The CDR3 DNA sequence: TGTGCCAGCAGGGGGGGGTCCACCTACAATGAGCAGTTCTTC. Variable domain in full (rest from reference TRBV7-9 and TRBJ2-1): DTGVSQNPRHKITKRGQNVTFRCDPISEHNRLYWYRQTLGQGPEFLTYFQNEAQLEKSRLLSDRFSAERPKGSFSTLEIQRTEQGDSAMYLCASRGGSTYNEQFFGPGTRLTVL.

This chain connects TRBV5-4 to TRBJ2-1, with 8 bases identical to TRBD2. This CDR3 region has 15 residues. Germline loops: CDR1 SGHNT, CDR2 YYREEE (reference sequence). V was pared by 1 base and J by 7 bases, with 7 bases of the junction left unmatched. CDR3 residues: CASSLIGGAGNEQFF. CDR3 nucleotides: TGTGCCAGCAGCTTGATCGGGGGGGCGGGTAATGAGCAGTTCTTC.

The chain is built from TRBV2 and TRBJ2-2; D might be TRBD2 (6 bases). Germline loops: CDR1 SNHLY, CDR2 FYNNEI. Trimming stripped 7 bases from V and 3 bases from J, with 9 bases between. There are 13 residues in the CDR3. The CDR3 nucleotides read TGTGCCAGCAATGCGGGGTACACCGGGGAGCTGTTTTTT. This encodes CASNAGYTGELFF.

This sequence joins TRBV10-3 and TRBJ2-5, with 14 bases matching TRBD2. This CDR3 has 15 residues. Germline-derived CDR1 and CDR2 are ENHRY and SYGVKD. With V trimmed by 6 bases and J by 5 bases, 5 bases remained unmatched. In DNA form, the CDR3 reads TGTGCCATCAGCCCGACTAGCGGGGGGGTTGAGACCCAGTACTTC. It specifies CAISPTSGGVETQYF.

The V and J genes are TRBV3-1 (or the pseudogene TRBV3-2) and TRBJ1-5; 7 nucleotides align to TRBD1. This CDR3 has 17 residues. J lost 1 base, V lost 0 bases, and 6 bases had no gene match. The germline V gene has CDR1 LGHDT and CDR2 YNNKEL (reference sequence). Here the CDR3 DNA reads TGTGCCAGCAGCCAAGATAGGGGGCGGCTGAGCAATCAGCCCCAGCATTTT. Amino acid sequence: CASSQDRGRLSNQPQHF.

The chain couples TRBV2 to TRBJ2-2; D uncertain. CDR3 length equals 14 residues. V dropped 7 bases and J dropped 2 bases, with 11 bases sitting between them. Germline V lookup: CDR1 SNHLY, CDR2 FYNNEI. This CDR3 is CASTGGPNTGELFF. The CDR3 DNA is TGTGCCAGCACAGGTGGGCCTAACACCGGGGAGCTGTTTTTT.

This clone was recorded only once. V gene TRBV7-9 combines with J gene TRBJ1-5; D unclear. The CDR3 sequence is 14 residues long. V lost 5 bases, J lost 5 bases, and 13 bases lay in between. Germline V gene sequence: CDR1 SEHNR, CDR2 FQNEAQ (reference sequence). DNA for the CDR3: TGTGCCAGCAGCCTGGACTCTGGGGATCAGCCCCAGCATTTT. Residues: CASSLDSGDQPQHF.

Turning to this clone: This sample also contains other DNA sequences that code for the same CDR3. The CDR3 spells CASSQGLAGGPDTQYF. The CDR3 DNA sequence: TGTGCCAGCAGCCAGGGACTAGCGGGAGGACCAGATACGCAGTATTTT. The genes are TRBV7-9 and TRBJ2-3; the match to TRBD2 covers 15 bases. The CDR3 consists of 16 residues. V lost 5 bases, J lost 4 bases, and 4 bases stayed unmatched. CDR1 and CDR2 (germline): SEHNR, FQNEAQ (reference sequence).